These T cell receptor beta chains were read from a single sample in a study of shared clonotypes between healthy human individuals. The assay was immunoSEQ multiplex PCR, and TCRdb's table has in-frame clones only and misses some. The sample shows about 1.5 million clones, roughly 96% of them seen only once. What was sequenced was naive CD4+ T cells sorted from blood. Receptors were obtained from a man between 25 and 39 years old in good health. Each CDR3 is given with its conserved first and last residue. The D gene is left open where the match is weak. A row's size may be missing; if present it is once, few, many or a size class.

j_call: TRBJ1-5; v_call: TRBV20-1; d_call: .; clone_size: .; cdr3_nt: TGCAGTGCCGGTCAGCCCCAGCATTTT; cdr3_aa: CSAGQPQHF
j_call: TRBJ1-3; v_call: TRBV4-1; d_call: .; clone_size: .; cdr3_nt: TGCGCCAGCAGCCAAGACCACTCTGGAAACACCATATATTTT; cdr3_aa: CASSQDHSGNTIYF
j_call: TRBJ1-1; v_call: TRBV25-1; d_call: TRBD1; clone_size: .; cdr3_nt: TGTGCCAGCAGTGAAAAACAGGGGCCGACGAACACTGAAGCTTTCTTT; cdr3_aa: CASSEKQGPTNTEAFF
j_call: TRBJ2-7; v_call: TRBV6-5; d_call: .; clone_size: .; cdr3_nt: TGTGCCAGCAGTTACGAGGCCTCGAATAGGTGGCAGTACTTC; cdr3_aa: CASSYEASNRWQYF
j_call: TRBJ1-3; v_call: TRBV30; d_call: .; clone_size: .; cdr3_nt: TGTGCCTGGGGGAATATAGACGGAAACACCATATATTTT; cdr3_aa: CAWGNIDGNTIYF
j_call: TRBJ2-7; v_call: TRBV9; d_call: .; clone_size: .; cdr3_nt: TGTGCCAGTGGCCCGACAGAACGCTACGAGCAGTACTTC; cdr3_aa: CASGPTERYEQYF
j_call: TRBJ2-7; v_call: TRBV28; d_call: .; clone_size: .; cdr3_nt: TGTGCCAGCAGTTTATTCCCCCAGGGCGAGCAGTACTTC; cdr3_aa: CASSLFPQGEQYF
j_call: TRBJ1-2; v_call: TRBV15; d_call: TRBD1; clone_size: .; cdr3_nt: TGTGCCACCAGCAGTCACAGGGGTTGGGGGAACTATGGCTACACCTTC; cdr3_aa: CATSSHRGWGNYGYTF
j_call: TRBJ1-1; v_call: TRBV11-2; d_call: TRBD1; clone_size: .; cdr3_nt: TGTGCCAGCAGCCAAGACTGGACAGGGGGCACTGAAGCTTTCTTT; cdr3_aa: CASSQDWTGGTEAFF
j_call: TRBJ2-4; v_call: TRBV5-1; d_call: TRBD2; clone_size: .; cdr3_nt: TGCGCCAGCAGCTTGCTGGGGGGGACCAAAAACATTCAGTACTTC; cdr3_aa: CASSLLGGTKNIQYF
j_call: TRBJ2-2; v_call: TRBV18; d_call: .; clone_size: .; cdr3_nt: TGTGCCAGCTCCCCATACTCGGGGGTAGCGAACACCGGGGAGCTGTTTTTT; cdr3_aa: CASSPYSGVANTGELFF
j_call: TRBJ2-3; v_call: TRBV6-1; d_call: .; clone_size: .; cdr3_nt: TGTGCCAGCAGTGATCTCTACCGGACCCCGGTAGATACGCAGTATTTT; cdr3_aa: CASSDLYRTPVDTQYF
j_call: TRBJ2-1; v_call: TRBV2; d_call: TRBD2; clone_size: .; cdr3_nt: TGTGCCAGCAGTGGGACTAGAGTTTACAATGAGCAGTTCTTC; cdr3_aa: CASSGTRVYNEQFF
j_call: TRBJ2-7; v_call: TRBV11-3; d_call: .; clone_size: .; cdr3_nt: TGTGCCAGCAGCCCTGGGACGGACCCCTTTGAGCAGTACTTC; cdr3_aa: CASSPGTDPFEQYF
j_call: TRBJ2-2; v_call: TRBV4-3; d_call: .; clone_size: .; cdr3_nt: TGCGCCAGCAGCCAAGAACCGACGCCCGGGGAGCTGTTTTTT; cdr3_aa: CASSQEPTPGELFF
j_call: TRBJ2-1; v_call: TRBV12-5; d_call: TRBD1; clone_size: .; cdr3_nt: TGTGCTAGTGGTTTGGTACCCCTGGGACAGCGAAGGTTCACCGACAATGAGCAGTTCTTC; cdr3_aa: CASGLVPLGQRRFTDNEQFF
j_call: TRBJ1-4; v_call: TRBV7-9; d_call: .; clone_size: .; cdr3_nt: TGTGCCAGCAGCTATATAAGATCTAATGAAAAACTGTTTTTT; cdr3_aa: CASSYIRSNEKLFF
j_call: TRBJ2-3; v_call: TRBV10-3; d_call: TRBD2; clone_size: .; cdr3_nt: TGTGCCATCACCTGGGCCCCGGCTAGCGGGAGGGTTGCAGATACGCAGTATTTT; cdr3_aa: CAITWAPASGRVADTQYF
j_call: TRBJ2-7; v_call: TRBV5-1; d_call: TRBD2; clone_size: .; cdr3_nt: TGCGCCAGCAGCCTTCGGGAGGGCCGGGGCGAGCAGTACTTC; cdr3_aa: CASSLREGRGEQYF
j_call: TRBJ2-5; v_call: TRBV2; d_call: .; clone_size: .; cdr3_nt: TGTGCCAGCACAGACGTCGGAGAGACCCAGTACTTC; cdr3_aa: CASTDVGETQYF
j_call: TRBJ1-2; v_call: TRBV9; d_call: .; clone_size: .; cdr3_nt: TGTGCCAGCAGCGTAGGACGGATTTCCTATGGCTACACCTTC; cdr3_aa: CASSVGRISYGYTF
j_call: TRBJ1-2; v_call: TRBV27; d_call: .; clone_size: .; cdr3_nt: TGTGCCAGCAGTTTATCGGGGGGGCCAAGAAATTACACCTTC; cdr3_aa: CASSLSGGPRNYTF
j_call: TRBJ2-1; v_call: TRBV9; d_call: .; clone_size: .; cdr3_nt: TGTGCCAGCAGCATTAGCGCCAGTCTCCTGGGTTACAATGAGCAGTTCTTC; cdr3_aa: CASSISASLLGYNEQFF
j_call: TRBJ1-1; v_call: TRBV6-6; d_call: .; clone_size: .; cdr3_nt: TGTGCCAGCAGCACGTTCAGGCTGGGAACTGAAGCTTTCTTT; cdr3_aa: CASSTFRLGTEAFF
j_call: TRBJ2-1; v_call: TRBV11-2; d_call: .; clone_size: .; cdr3_nt: TGTGCCAGCAGCGGCCGAGGTCGGAATGAGCAGTTCTTC; cdr3_aa: CASSGRGRNEQFF
j_call: TRBJ2-7; v_call: TRBV7-9; d_call: TRBD1; clone_size: once; cdr3_nt: TGTGCCAGCAGCCACACATGGGGACAGGGGGCCAACGAGCAGTACTTC; cdr3_aa: CASSHTWGQGANEQYF
j_call: TRBJ2-3; v_call: TRBV18; d_call: TRBD2; clone_size: .; cdr3_nt: TGTGCCAGCTCACCACCCGGACTAGCGGGAGTTACAGATACGCAGTATTTT; cdr3_aa: CASSPPGLAGVTDTQYF
j_call: TRBJ1-3; v_call: TRBV9; d_call: TRBD1; clone_size: .; cdr3_nt: TGTGCCAGCAGGGAGGGGACAGGCGAGAGCTCTGGAAACACCATATATTTT; cdr3_aa: CASREGTGESSGNTIYF